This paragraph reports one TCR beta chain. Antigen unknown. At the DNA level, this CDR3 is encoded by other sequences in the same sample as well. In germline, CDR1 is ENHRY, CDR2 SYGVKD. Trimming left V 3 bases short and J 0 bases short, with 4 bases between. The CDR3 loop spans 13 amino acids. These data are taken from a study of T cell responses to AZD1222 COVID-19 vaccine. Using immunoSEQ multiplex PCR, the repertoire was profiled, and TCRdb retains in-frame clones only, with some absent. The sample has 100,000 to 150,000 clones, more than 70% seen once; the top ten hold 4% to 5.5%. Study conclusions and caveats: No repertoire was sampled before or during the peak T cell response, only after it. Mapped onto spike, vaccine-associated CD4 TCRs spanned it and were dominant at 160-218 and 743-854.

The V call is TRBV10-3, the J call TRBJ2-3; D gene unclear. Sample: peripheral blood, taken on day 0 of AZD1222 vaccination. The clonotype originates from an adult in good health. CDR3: CAISEISTDTQYF. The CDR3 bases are TGTGCCATCAGTGAAATTAGCACAGATACGCAGTATTTT.